This T cell receptor (beta chain) was documented in a study of control samples from healthy donors and cancer patients. Sequencing used immunoSEQ multiplex PCR; TCRdb keeps in-frame clones, though not all of them. Counted here are 70,000 or so clones, around 84% occurring once; the ten biggest clones make up about 15%. V lost 1 base and J 10 bases, leaving 11 bases between the germline ends. Looked up from germline, CDR1 is LGHDT and CDR2 is YNNKEL (reference sequence). The CDR3 covers 14 residues. This receptor was taken from a man in his forties or fifties in good health. The sample was blood. The chain links TRBV3-1 (or the pseudogene TRBV3-2) to TRBJ1-6; D is possibly TRBD1 (5 bases). CDR3 protein: CASSQGRDESPLHF. The CDR3 DNA reads as TGTGCCAGCAGCCAAGGGCGGGACGAGTCACCCCTCCACTTT.